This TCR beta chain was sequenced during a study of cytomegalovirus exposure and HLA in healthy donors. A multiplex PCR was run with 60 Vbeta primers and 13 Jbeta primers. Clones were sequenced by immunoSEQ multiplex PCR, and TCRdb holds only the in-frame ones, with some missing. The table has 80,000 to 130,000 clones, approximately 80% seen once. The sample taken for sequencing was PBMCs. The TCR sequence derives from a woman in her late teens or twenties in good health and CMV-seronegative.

This CDR3 reads CASSLDQRLAGGGEQYF. CDR3 nucleotide sequence: TGTGCCAGCAGCTTAGATCAACGGCTAGCGGGCGGAGGCGAGCAGTACTTC. The V and J genes are TRBV11-2 and TRBJ2-7; 8 bases match TRBD2. The CDR3 spans 17 residues. Per germline, CDR1 SGHAT and CDR2 FQNNGV. The V segment lost 0 bases and the J segment 6 bases; nucleotides outside the gene matches: 13.